Below, one T cell receptor (beta chain) is given with its context. CDR1 and CDR2 from the germline V gene are SGDLS and YYNGEE. This CDR3 spans 15 amino acids. The J segment lost 8 bases and the V segment lost 3 bases, leaving 9 bases of the junction unmatched. Assay used: immunoSEQ multiplex PCR; TCRdb lists only in-frame clones, some missing. The sample contains tens of thousands of clones, approximately 93% of which appear only once. The entry originates in a study of control samples from healthy donors and cancer patients. This chain uses TRBV9 with TRBJ1-2; TRBD1 matches at 11 bases. Material: blood. The clonotype comes from a woman aged 25 to 39 in good health. The CDR3 sequence: CASSAFGQGAKGYTF. Written as DNA, the CDR3 is TGTGCCAGCAGCGCCTTTGGACAGGGGGCGAAGGGCTACACCTTC. Variable domain in full (rest from reference TRBV9 and TRBJ1-2): DSGVTQTPKHLITATGQRVTLRCSPRSGDLSVYWYQQSLDQGLQFLIQYYNGEERAKGNILERFSAQQFPDLHSELNLSSLELGDSALYFCASSAFGQGAKGYTFGSGTRLTVV.